In this sample, the clone carrying this TCR beta chain turned up a few times. Its antigen is currently unknown. Sequencing was performed with immunoSEQ multiplex PCR; in TCRdb, only in-frame clones are kept and a portion is missing. The data show 50,000 or so clones, more than 65% seen once. This sample was taken from a study of radiotherapy plus CTLA-4 blockade in lung cancer. Overall study context: Overall, 18% of patients showed an objective response, while over 30% attained disease control. Study-wide results and limits: Early blood T cell clone changes and increased post-radiation serum interferon-beta were reportedly the strongest response predictors.

The sequence was collected from a human donor with non-small cell lung cancer who had a partial response to radiotherapy plus ipilimumab. The sequenced sample was peripheral blood, obtained from a patient treated with radiotherapy plus ipilimumab.

Written as DNA, the CDR3 is TGTGCCAGCAGTCGGTCGGAGTACGAGCAGTACTTC. Amino acids: CASSRSEYEQYF. The chain is built from TRBV2 and TRBJ2-7, with unresolved D. Trimming took off 5 bases at V and 4 bases at J, with 9 bases between the two ends. This CDR3 region has 12 residues. Germline assignment: CDR1 SNHLY and CDR2 FYNNEI.